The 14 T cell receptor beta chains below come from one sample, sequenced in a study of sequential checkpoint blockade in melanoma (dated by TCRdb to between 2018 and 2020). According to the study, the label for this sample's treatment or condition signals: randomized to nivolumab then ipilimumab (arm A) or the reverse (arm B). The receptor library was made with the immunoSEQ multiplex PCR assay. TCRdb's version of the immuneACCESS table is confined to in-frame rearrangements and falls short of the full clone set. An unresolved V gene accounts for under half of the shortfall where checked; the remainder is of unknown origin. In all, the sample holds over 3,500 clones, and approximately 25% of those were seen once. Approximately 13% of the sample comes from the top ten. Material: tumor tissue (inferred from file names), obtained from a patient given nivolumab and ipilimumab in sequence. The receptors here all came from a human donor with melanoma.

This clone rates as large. CDR3 DNA sequence: TGTGCCAGCAGTAAATACCAGGGTGAAGACACTGAAGCTTTCTTT. Encoded protein: CASSKYQGEDTEAFF. The chain employs TRBV6-8 and TRBJ1-1; possible D gene TRBD1, 5 bases. Germline values: CDR1 MNHGY, CDR2 SAAAGT. V was trimmed by 5 bases and J by 3 bases, leaving 16 bases between them. The CDR3 sequence is 15 residues long.

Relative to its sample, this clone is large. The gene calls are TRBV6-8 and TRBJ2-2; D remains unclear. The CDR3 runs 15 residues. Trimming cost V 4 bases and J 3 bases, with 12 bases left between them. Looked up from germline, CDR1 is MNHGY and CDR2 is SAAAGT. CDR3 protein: CASSLNPYDTGELFF. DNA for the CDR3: TGTGCCAGCAGTTTAAACCCCTATGACACCGGGGAGCTGTTTTTT.

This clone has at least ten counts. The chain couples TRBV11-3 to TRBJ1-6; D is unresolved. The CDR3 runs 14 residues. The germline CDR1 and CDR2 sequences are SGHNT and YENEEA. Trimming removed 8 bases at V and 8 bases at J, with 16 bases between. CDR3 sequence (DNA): TGTGCCAGCGGACGCAGATTTGCGGATTCACCCCTCCACTTT. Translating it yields CASGRRFADSPLHF.

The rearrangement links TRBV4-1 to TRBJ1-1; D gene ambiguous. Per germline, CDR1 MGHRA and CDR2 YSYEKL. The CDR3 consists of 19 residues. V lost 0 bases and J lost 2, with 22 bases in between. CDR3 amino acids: CASSQDVIRVRPGNTEAFF. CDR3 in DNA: TGCGCCAGCAGCCAAGATGTGATTCGGGTTCGGCCAGGAAACACTGAAGCTTTCTTT.

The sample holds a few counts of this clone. CDR3 amino acids: CASSEAFQGEDYNEQFF. The CDR3 DNA is TGTGCCAGCAGTGAAGCCTTTCAGGGGGAGGACTACAATGAGCAGTTCTTC. The chain couples TRBV6-7 to TRBJ2-1; weak D call: TRBD1 (7 bases). TRBV6-7 is designated an ORF whose function remains uncertain. Between the trimmed V and J ends, which lost 5 bases and 3 bases, there was a span of 20 bases. This CDR3 has 17 residues.

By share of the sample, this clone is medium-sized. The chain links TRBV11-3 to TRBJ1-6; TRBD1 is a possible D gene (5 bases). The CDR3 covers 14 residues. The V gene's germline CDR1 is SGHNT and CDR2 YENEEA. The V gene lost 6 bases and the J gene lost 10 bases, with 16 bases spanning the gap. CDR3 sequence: CASSGDRPGSPLHF. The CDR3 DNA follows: TGTGCCAGCAGTGGGGACCGGCCCGGATCACCCCTCCACTTT.

The CDR3: CASSLVVSVTASYNSPLHF. In DNA form, the CDR3 reads TGTGCCAGCAGCTTAGTCGTCAGTGTAACCGCCTCCTATAATTCACCCCTCCACTTT. This chain uses TRBV11-3 with TRBJ1-6; D ambiguous. Trimming pared 1 base from V and 0 bases from J, leaving 16 bases between. The CDR3 loop spans 19 amino acids. Looked up from germline, CDR1 is SGHNT and CDR2 is YENEEA.

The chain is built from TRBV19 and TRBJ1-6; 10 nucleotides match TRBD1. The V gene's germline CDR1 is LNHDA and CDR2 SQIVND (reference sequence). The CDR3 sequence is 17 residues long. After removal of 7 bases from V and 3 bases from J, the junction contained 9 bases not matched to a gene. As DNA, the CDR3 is TGTGCCAGTACCAAAACAAGGACAGGGGGCTATAATTCACCCCTCCACTTT. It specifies CASTKTRTGGYNSPLHF.

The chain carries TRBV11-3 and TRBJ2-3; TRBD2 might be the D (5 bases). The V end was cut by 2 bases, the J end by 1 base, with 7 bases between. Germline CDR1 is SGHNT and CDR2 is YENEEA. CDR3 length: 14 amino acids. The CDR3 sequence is CASSLNSGTDTQYF. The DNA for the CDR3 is TGTGCCAGCAGCTTAAATAGCGGCACAGATACGCAGTATTTT.

The CDR3 loop reads CASSPRPGVGETQYF. In DNA, the CDR3 is TGTGCCAGCTCACCAAGGCCGGGGGTAGGAGAGACCCAGTACTTC. The chain couples TRBV18 to TRBJ2-5, with a weak D call TRBD2 (6 bases). The CDR3 covers 15 residues. Germline CDR1 KGHSH, CDR2 LQKENI. V was cut by 2 bases and J by 4 bases, with 14 bases left in between.

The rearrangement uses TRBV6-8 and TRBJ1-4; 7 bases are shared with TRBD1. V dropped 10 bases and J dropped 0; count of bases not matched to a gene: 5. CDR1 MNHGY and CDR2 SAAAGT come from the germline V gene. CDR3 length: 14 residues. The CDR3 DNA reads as TGTGCCATCAGGGGGACAGCAACTAATGAAAAACTGTTTTTT. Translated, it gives CAIRGTATNEKLFF.

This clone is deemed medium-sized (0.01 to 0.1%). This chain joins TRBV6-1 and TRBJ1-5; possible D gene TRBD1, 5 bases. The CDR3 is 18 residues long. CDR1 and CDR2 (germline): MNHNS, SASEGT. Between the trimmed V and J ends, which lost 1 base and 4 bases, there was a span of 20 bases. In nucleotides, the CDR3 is TGTGCCAGCAGTGAAGTCCTCCCCCGAGGGGCCGCGAATCAGCCCCAGCATTTT. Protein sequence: CASSEVLPRGAANQPQHF.

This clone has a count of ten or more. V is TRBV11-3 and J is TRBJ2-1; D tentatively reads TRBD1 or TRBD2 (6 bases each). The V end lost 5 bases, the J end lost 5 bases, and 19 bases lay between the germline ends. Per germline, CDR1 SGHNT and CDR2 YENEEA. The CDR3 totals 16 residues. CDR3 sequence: CASSPFATGANNEQFF. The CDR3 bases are TGTGCCAGCAGCCCATTCGCGACGGGGGCGAACAATGAGCAGTTCTTC.

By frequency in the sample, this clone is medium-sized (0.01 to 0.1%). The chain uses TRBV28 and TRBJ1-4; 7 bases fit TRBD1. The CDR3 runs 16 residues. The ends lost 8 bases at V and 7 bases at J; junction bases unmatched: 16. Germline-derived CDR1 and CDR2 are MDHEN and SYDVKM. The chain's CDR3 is CASQTGEEGAAEKLFF. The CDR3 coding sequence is TGTGCCAGCCAAACAGGGGAAGAGGGTGCAGCTGAAAAACTGTTTTTT.